The 12 T cell receptor beta chains given below trace back to one sample, sequenced in a study of OX40 agonist ivuxolimab in advanced cancers. The assay was immunoSEQ multiplex PCR, and TCRdb's table has in-frame clones only and misses some. The repertoire holds about 15,000 clones, with around 83% as singletons. The sequencing used CD4+ or CD8+ T cells sorted from blood, collected in a trial of the OX40 agonist ivuxolimab. The receptors here all came from an adult with an advanced solid tumor such as melanoma, head and neck, liver or kidney cancer.

The rearrangement links TRBV5-6 to TRBJ2-1; D not resolved. The CDR3 is 16 residues long. The germline V gene has CDR1 SGHDT and CDR2 YYEEEE. Deletions cut 9 bases from V and 2 bases from J, with 21 bases between. The CDR3 is CATLSAAAGTYNEQFF. The CDR3 coding sequence is TGTGCCACCCTCTCTGCCGCGGCCGGCACCTACAATGAGCAGTTCTTC.

The rearrangement uses TRBV4-2 and TRBJ2-5; 8 nucleotides line up with TRBD2. The germline CDR1 and CDR2 sequences are LGHNA and YNFKEQ. The CDR3 is 16 amino acids. V gave up 0 bases and J gave up 3 bases; unmatched junction bases: 6. In DNA, the CDR3 is TGTGCCAGCAGCCAAGAACTGGGAGCGGGAGAAGAGACCCAGTACTTC. Its protein product is CASSQELGAGEETQYF.

About this clone: A junction end diverges from the germline sequence, so it may reflect a read error. V and J are TRBV7-8 and TRBJ1-3; no clear D gene. This CDR3 contains 16 residues. Germline V CDR1 and CDR2: SGHVS, FQNEAQ. The CDR3 sequence is CASTLAAGSSGNTIYF. The DNA of the CDR3 is TGTGCCAGCACCTTAGCGGCGGGATCCTCTGGAAACACCATATATTTT.

This clone was detected a few times. J is TRBJ1-2 and V is TRBV7-2; maybe TRBD1 (5 bases). The germline V gene has CDR1 SGHTA and CDR2 FQGNSA. The V and J ends lost 1 base and 3 bases respectively, with 12 bases between them. The CDR3 totals 15 residues. DNA for the CDR3: TGTGCCAGCAGCTTAGAGTTGGGGCCCTACTATGGCTACACCTTC. Translation gives CASSLELGPYYGYTF.

The sample holds a few counts of this clone. The chain has TRBV9 and TRBJ1-1, with D unclear. Germline-derived CDR1 and CDR2 are SGDLS and YYNGEE. Trimming shortened V by 9 bases and J by 7 bases, and 19 bases separated the two germline ends. This CDR3 contains 13 residues. Here the CDR3 reads CATSAAASGEAFF. CDR3 coding DNA: TGTGCCACCTCCGCGGCCGCTTCGGGTGAAGCTTTCTTT.

The chain couples TRBV19 to TRBJ2-3, with a tentative D call TRBD2 (5 bases). The CDR3 runs 16 residues. Per germline, CDR1 LNHDA and CDR2 SQIVND (reference sequence). V dropped 3 bases and J dropped 1 base, with 14 bases sitting between them. The CDR3 DNA is TGTGCCAGTAGTATCGTTTCGCGGGTCCGCACAGATACGCAGTATTTT. This gives the protein CASSIVSRVRTDTQYF.

The chain employs TRBV6-1 and TRBJ1-5; no clear D. CDR3 length: 17 residues. The germline CDR1 and CDR2 sequences are MNHNS and SASEGT. The germline V and J ends were trimmed by 1 base and 1 base, with 14 bases remaining between them. CDR3 residues: CASSEGWTLRSNQPQHF. CDR3 coding DNA: TGTGCCAGCAGTGAAGGGTGGACCCTGCGGAGCAATCAGCCCCAGCATTTT.

The chain has TRBV27 and TRBJ1-1; the D gene is possibly TRBD1 (6 bases). Germline V gene lookup returns CDR1 MNHEY and CDR2 SMNVEV (reference sequence). The V end was cut by 4 bases, the J end by 3 bases, with 21 bases between. The CDR3 covers 17 residues. CDR3 sequence (DNA): TGTGCCAGCAGTTCCACTAATCGTCCACCAGGGGACACTGAAGCTTTCTTT. Protein product: CASSSTNRPPGDTEAFF.

This clone showed up just once. V gene TRBV7-9 combines with J gene TRBJ2-2, with D possibly matching TRBD1 (5 bases). V lost 5 bases and J lost 2, with 15 bases in between. Germline V CDR1 and CDR2: SEHNR, FQNEAQ (reference sequence). The CDR3 runs 16 residues. The CDR3 DNA follows: TGTGCCAGCAGCCCCCGAATGGGGCCTAACACCGGGGAGCTGTTTTTT. It encodes CASSPRMGPNTGELFF.

V is TRBV9 and J is TRBJ2-7; D remains unclear. Germline V gene sequence: CDR1 SGDLS, CDR2 YYNGEE. The CDR3 sequence is 13 residues long. Trimming cost V 4 bases and J 4 bases, with 12 bases left between them. The CDR3 spells CASSPQDGYEQYF. CDR3 DNA: TGTGCCAGCAGCCCTCAGGACGGTTACGAGCAGTACTTC.

V usage is TRBV7-2 and J usage is TRBJ1-2; unclear D gene. The CDR3 is made up of 15 amino acids. CDR1 is SGHTA and CDR2 is FQGNSA in the germline V gene. Between the trimmed V and J ends, which lost 1 base and 0 bases, there was a span of 9 bases. DNA of the CDR3: TGTGCCAGCAGCTTAGGAGGTCAGACTAACTATGGCTACACCTTC. Residues: CASSLGGQTNYGYTF.

This clone showed up just once. V usage is TRBV30 and J usage is TRBJ2-7; D gene uncertain. Germline CDR1 reads GTSNPN; CDR2 reads SVGIG (reference sequence). The V end was cut by 3 bases, the J end by 7 bases, with 13 bases between. The CDR3 runs 12 residues. The CDR3 DNA reads as TGTGCCTGGAGGCCGGCTGTGGATGAGCAGTACTTC. This encodes CAWRPAVDEQYF.